The entry that follows covers one T cell receptor beta chain sequence. This sample is part of a study of T cells after yellow fever vaccination. The germline gives CDR1 GTSNPN, CDR2 SVGIG (reference sequence). The V end was cut by 4 bases, the J end by 2 bases, with 5 bases between. There are 11 residues in the CDR3. From the 5' RACE reads, TCRdb called clonotypes with MiXCR, one entry per CDR3 protein. The sample lists some 260,000 distinct CDR3 sequences, about 5% occurring once. The sequencing used CD4+ T cells sorted from PBMCs, collected on the day of the yellow fever booster vaccination. This receptor was obtained from a young man who received the YFV17D yellow fever vaccine. The V gene is TRBV30, the J gene TRBJ2-5, with D possibly being TRBD1 (5 bases). CDR3 bases: TGTGCCTGGAAGGGGCAAGAGACCCAGTACTTC. This codes for CAWKGQETQYF.